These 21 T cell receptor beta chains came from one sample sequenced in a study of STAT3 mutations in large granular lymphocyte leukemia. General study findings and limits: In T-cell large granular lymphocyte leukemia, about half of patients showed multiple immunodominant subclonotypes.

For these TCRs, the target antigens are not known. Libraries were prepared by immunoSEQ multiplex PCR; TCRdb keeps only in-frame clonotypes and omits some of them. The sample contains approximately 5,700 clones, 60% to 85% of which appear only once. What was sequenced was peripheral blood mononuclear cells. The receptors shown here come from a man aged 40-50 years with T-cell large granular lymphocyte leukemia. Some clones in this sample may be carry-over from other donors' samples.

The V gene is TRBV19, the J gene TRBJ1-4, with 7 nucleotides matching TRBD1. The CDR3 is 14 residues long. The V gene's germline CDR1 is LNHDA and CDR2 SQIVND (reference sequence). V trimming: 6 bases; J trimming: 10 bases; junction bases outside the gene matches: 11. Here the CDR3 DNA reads TGTGCCAGTAGCTCCCGGGACAGTACAGGAAAACTGTTTTTT. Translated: CASSSRDSTGKLFF.

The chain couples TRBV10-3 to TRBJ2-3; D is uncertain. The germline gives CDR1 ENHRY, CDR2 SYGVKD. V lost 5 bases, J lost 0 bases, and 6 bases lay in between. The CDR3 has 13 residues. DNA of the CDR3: TGTGCCATCAGTCGGAGTAGCACAGATACGCAGTATTTT. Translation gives CAISRSSTDTQYF.

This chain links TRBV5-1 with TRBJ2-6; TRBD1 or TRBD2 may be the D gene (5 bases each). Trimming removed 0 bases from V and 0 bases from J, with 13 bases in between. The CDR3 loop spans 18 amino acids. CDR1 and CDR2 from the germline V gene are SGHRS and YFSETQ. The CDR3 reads CASSLAEGPRSGANVLTF. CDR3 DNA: TGCGCCAGCAGCTTGGCCGAGGGGCCGCGCTCTGGGGCCAACGTCCTGACTTTC.

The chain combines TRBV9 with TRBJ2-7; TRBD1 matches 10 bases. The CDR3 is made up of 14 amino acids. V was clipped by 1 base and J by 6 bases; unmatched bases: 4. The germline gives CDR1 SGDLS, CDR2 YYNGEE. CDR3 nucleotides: TGTGCCAGCAGCGTATGGGACAGGGGATCCGAGCAGTACTTC. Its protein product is CASSVWDRGSEQYF.

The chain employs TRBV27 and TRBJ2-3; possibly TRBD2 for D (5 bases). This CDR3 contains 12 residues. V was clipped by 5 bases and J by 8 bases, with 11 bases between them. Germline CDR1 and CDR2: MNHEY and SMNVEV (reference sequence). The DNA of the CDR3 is TGTGCCAGCAGTGAAAACCGGGGTACGCAGTATTTT. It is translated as CASSENRGTQYF.

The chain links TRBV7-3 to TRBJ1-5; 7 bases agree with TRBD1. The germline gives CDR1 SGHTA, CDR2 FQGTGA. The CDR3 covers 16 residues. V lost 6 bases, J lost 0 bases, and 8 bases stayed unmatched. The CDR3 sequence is CASRDTGEVSNQPQHF. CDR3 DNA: TGTGCCAGCAGAGATACAGGGGAGGTTAGCAATCAGCCCCAGCATTTT.

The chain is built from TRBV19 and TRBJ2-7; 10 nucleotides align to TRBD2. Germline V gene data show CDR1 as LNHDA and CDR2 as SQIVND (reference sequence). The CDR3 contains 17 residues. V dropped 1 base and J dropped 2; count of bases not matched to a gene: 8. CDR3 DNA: TGTGCCAGTAGTATAGGACTAGCGGGCGTCGTGGCCTACGAGCAGTACTTC. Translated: CASSIGLAGVVAYEQYF.

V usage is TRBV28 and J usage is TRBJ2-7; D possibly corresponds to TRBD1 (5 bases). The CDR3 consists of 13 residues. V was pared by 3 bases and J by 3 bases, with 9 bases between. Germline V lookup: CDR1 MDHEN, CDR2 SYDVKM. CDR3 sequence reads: CASSFQGDYEQYF. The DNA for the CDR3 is TGTGCCAGCAGTTTCCAGGGCGACTACGAGCAGTACTTC.

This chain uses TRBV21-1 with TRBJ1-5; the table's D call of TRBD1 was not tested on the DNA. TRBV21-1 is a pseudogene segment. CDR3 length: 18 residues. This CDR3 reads CASRRDRSTLYSNQPQHF. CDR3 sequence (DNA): TGTGCCAGCAGAAGGGACAGGTCTACTCTATATAGCAATCAGCCCCAGCATTTT.

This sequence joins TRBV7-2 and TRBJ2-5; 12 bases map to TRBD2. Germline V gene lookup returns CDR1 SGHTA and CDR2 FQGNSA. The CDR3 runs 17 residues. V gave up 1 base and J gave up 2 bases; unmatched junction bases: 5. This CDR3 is CASSLGTSGRKQETQYF. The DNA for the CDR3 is TGTGCCAGCAGCTTAGGAACTAGCGGGAGGAAGCAAGAGACCCAGTACTTC. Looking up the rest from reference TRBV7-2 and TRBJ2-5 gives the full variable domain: GAGVSQSPSNKVTEKGKDVELRCDPISGHTALYWYRQSLGQGLEFLIYFQGNSAPDKSGLPSDRFSAERTGGSVSTLTIQRTQQEDSAVYLCASSLGTSGRKQETQYFGPGTRLLVL.

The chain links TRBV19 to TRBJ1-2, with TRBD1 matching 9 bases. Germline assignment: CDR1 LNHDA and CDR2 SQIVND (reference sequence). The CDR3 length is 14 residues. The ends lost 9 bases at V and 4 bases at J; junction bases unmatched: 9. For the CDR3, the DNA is TGTGCCAGCAGAACGCCGGGACAGGGCTATGGCTACACCTTC. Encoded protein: CASRTPGQGYGYTF.

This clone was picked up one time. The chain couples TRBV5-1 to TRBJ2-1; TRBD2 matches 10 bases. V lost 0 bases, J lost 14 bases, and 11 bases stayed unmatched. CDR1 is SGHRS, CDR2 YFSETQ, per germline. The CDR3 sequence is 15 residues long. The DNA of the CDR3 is TGCGCCAGCAGCTTGGCCTCACAGCGGGAGGGCCGAAAGTTCTTC. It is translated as CASSLASQREGRKFF.

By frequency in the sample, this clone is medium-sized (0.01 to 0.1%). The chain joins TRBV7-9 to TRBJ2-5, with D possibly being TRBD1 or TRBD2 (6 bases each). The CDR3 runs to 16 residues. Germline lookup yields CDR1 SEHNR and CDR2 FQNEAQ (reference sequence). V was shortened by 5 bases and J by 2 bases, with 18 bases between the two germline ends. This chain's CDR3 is CASSTPGGLRQETQYF. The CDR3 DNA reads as TGTGCCAGCAGCACGCCCGGGGGCTTAAGACAAGAGACCCAGTACTTC.

CDR3 region: CASSLLGLAGLNEQFF. CDR3 nucleotides: TGTGCCAGCAGCTTATTGGGACTAGCGGGCCTCAATGAGCAGTTCTTC. This chain links TRBV7-3 with TRBJ2-1; 12 bases are a match to TRBD2. J was trimmed by 6 bases and V by 2 bases; bases with no gene match: 5. Germline CDR1 SGHTA, CDR2 FQGTGA. The CDR3 is made up of 16 amino acids.

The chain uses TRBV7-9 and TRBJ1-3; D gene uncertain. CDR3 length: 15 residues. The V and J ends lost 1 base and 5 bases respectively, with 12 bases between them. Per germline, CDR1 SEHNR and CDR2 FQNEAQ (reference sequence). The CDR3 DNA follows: TGTGCCAGCAGCTTAGGGACTGAGGCCCGAAACACCATATATTTT. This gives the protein CASSLGTEARNTIYF.

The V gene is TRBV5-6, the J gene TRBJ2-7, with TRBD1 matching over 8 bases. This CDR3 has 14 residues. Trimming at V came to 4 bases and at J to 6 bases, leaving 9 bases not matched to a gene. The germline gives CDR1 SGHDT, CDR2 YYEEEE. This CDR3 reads CASSLPLTGAEQYF. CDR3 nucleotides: TGTGCCAGCAGCCTTCCCCTGACAGGGGCCGAGCAGTACTTC.

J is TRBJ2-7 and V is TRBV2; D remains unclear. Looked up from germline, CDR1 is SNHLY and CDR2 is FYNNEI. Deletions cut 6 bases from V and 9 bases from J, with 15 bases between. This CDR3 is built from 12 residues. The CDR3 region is CASRADQRVQYF. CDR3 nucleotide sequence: TGTGCCAGCAGGGCCGACCAGAGAGTGCAGTACTTC.

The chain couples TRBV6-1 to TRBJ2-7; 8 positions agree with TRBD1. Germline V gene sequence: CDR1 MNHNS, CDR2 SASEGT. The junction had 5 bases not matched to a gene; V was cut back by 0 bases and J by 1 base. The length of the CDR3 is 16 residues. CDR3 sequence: CASSEAVRGRSYEQYF. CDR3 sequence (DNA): TGTGCCAGCAGTGAAGCCGTCAGGGGGCGATCCTACGAGCAGTACTTC.

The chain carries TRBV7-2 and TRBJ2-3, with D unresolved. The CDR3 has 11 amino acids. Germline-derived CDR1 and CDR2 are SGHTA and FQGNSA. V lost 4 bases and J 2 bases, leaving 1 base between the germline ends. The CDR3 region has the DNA TGTGCCAGCAGCTCCACAGATACGCAGTATTTT. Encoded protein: CASSSTDTQYF.

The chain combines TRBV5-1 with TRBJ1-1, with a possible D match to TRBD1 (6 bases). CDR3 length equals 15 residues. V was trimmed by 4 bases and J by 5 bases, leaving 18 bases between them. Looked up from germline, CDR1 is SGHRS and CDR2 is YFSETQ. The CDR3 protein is CASSKGQPGGTEAFF. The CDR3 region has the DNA TGCGCCAGCAGCAAAGGACAGCCGGGGGGAACTGAAGCTTTCTTT.

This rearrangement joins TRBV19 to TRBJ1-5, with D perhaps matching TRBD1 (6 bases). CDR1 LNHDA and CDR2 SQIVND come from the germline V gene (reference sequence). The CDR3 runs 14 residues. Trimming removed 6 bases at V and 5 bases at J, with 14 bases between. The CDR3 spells CASSVTGGHQPQHF. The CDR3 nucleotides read TGTGCCAGTAGCGTGACAGGTGGGCATCAGCCCCAGCATTTT.